These T cell receptor beta chains were read from a single sample in a study of vaccination effects on CD4 cells after COVID-19. Which antigens these TCRs recognize remains unknown. Using immunoSEQ multiplex PCR, the repertoire was profiled, and TCRdb retains in-frame clones only, with some absent. The sample carries some 40,000 clones, about 70% recorded once. Here the sequenced sample was CD4+ T cells from PBMCs cultured without peptide, taken after COVID-19 vaccination. These receptors all come from a human donor who received a COVID-19 vaccine. The CDR3 runs from the conserved cysteine through the conserved F or W. Each record gives: clone size, J gene, CDR3 length, V gene, D gene, CDR3 protein, CDR3 DNA. The D gene is left open where the match is weak. Not every row has a clone size; where given, it reads once, few, many or a size class.

clone_size: -
j_call: TRBJ1-3
cdr3_length: 15
v_call: TRBV4-1
d_call: -
cdr3_aa: CASSEGRATGNTIYF
cdr3_nt: TGCGCCAGCAGCGAAGGGCGAGCGACTGGAAACACCATATATTTT

clone_size: few
j_call: TRBJ2-1
cdr3_length: 14
v_call: TRBV18
d_call: TRBD2
cdr3_aa: CASSGGSSDNEQFF
cdr3_nt: TGTGCCAGCTCAGGCGGGAGTTCCGACAATGAGCAGTTCTTC

clone_size: -
j_call: TRBJ2-5
cdr3_length: 14
v_call: TRBV5-4
d_call: -
cdr3_aa: CASSLDRYQETQYF
cdr3_nt: TGTGCCAGCAGCTTGGACAGGTACCAAGAGACCCAGTACTTC

clone_size: -
j_call: TRBJ2-2
cdr3_length: 13
v_call: TRBV12-3/TRBV12-4
d_call: -
cdr3_aa: CASSRRGAGELFF
cdr3_nt: TGTGCCAGCAGCCGGAGGGGGGCCGGGGAGCTGTTTTTT

clone_size: -
j_call: TRBJ2-6
cdr3_length: 18
v_call: TRBV19
d_call: TRBD1
cdr3_aa: CASSNAIGQGRGANVLTF
cdr3_nt: TGTGCCAGTAGTAACGCCATAGGACAGGGCCGTGGGGCCAACGTCCTGACTTTC

clone_size: -
j_call: TRBJ1-1
cdr3_length: 14
v_call: TRBV4-2
d_call: -
cdr3_aa: CASSQDLTNTEAFF
cdr3_nt: TGTGCCAGCAGCCAAGATCTAACTAACACTGAAGCTTTCTTT

clone_size: -
j_call: TRBJ2-1
cdr3_length: 12
v_call: TRBV11-3
d_call: -
cdr3_aa: CASRKTDNEQFF
cdr3_nt: TGTGCCAGCAGAAAGACGGATAATGAGCAGTTCTTC

clone_size: -
j_call: TRBJ2-7
cdr3_length: 16
v_call: TRBV14
d_call: -
cdr3_aa: CASSPPGAGTHYEQYF
cdr3_nt: TGTGCCAGCAGCCCACCCGGGGCCGGAACACATTACGAGCAGTACTTC

clone_size: -
j_call: TRBJ2-7
cdr3_length: 12
v_call: TRBV5-6
d_call: -
cdr3_aa: CASSLVSYEQYF
cdr3_nt: TGTGCCAGCAGCTTGGTTTCCTACGAGCAGTACTTC

clone_size: -
j_call: TRBJ2-7
cdr3_length: 15
v_call: TRBV14
d_call: TRBD1
cdr3_aa: CASSQDRDRAYEQYF
cdr3_nt: TGTGCCAGCAGCCAGGACCGGGACAGAGCCTACGAGCAGTACTTC

clone_size: -
j_call: TRBJ1-3
cdr3_length: 20
v_call: TRBV5-1
d_call: TRBD1
cdr3_aa: CASRPRPGTGKLDSGNTIYF
cdr3_nt: TGCGCCAGCAGGCCCCGACCCGGGACAGGGAAACTAGACTCTGGAAACACCATATATTTT

clone_size: -
j_call: TRBJ2-5
cdr3_length: 15
v_call: TRBV6-5
d_call: TRBD1
cdr3_aa: CASTDRGSEEETQYF
cdr3_nt: TGTGCCAGCACGGACAGGGGGTCGGAAGAAGAGACCCAGTACTTC

clone_size: -
j_call: TRBJ2-5
cdr3_length: 13
v_call: TRBV5-4
d_call: TRBD1
cdr3_aa: CASNRQGWETQYF
cdr3_nt: TGTGCCAGCAACCGACAGGGGTGGGAGACCCAGTACTTC

clone_size: -
j_call: TRBJ1-1
cdr3_length: 13
v_call: TRBV11-3
d_call: -
cdr3_aa: CASSLDRATEAFF
cdr3_nt: TGTGCCAGCAGCTTAGACAGGGCCACTGAAGCTTTCTTT

clone_size: few
j_call: TRBJ1-6
cdr3_length: 13
v_call: TRBV6-4
d_call: -
cdr3_aa: CASSASLDSPLHF
cdr3_nt: TGTGCCAGCAGTGCTAGTTTGGATTCACCCCTCCACTTT

clone_size: -
j_call: TRBJ2-2
cdr3_length: 12
v_call: TRBV3-1/TRBV3-2
d_call: -
cdr3_aa: CASSPRFGELFF
cdr3_nt: TGTGCCAGCAGCCCGCGGTTCGGGGAGCTGTTTTTT

clone_size: -
j_call: TRBJ2-3
cdr3_length: 17
v_call: TRBV18
d_call: TRBD2
cdr3_aa: CASSPRGAGGRIDTQYF
cdr3_nt: TGTGCCAGCTCACCCCGCGGTGCCGGGGGGAGGATAGATACGCAGTATTTT

clone_size: few
j_call: TRBJ1-6
cdr3_length: 16
v_call: TRBV5-4
d_call: -
cdr3_aa: CASSRPTGMGNSPLHF
cdr3_nt: TGTGCCAGCAGCCGTCCTACAGGGATGGGTAATTCACCCCTCCACTTT

clone_size: few
j_call: TRBJ1-2
cdr3_length: 13
v_call: TRBV5-4
d_call: -
cdr3_aa: CASSSDGSYGYTF
cdr3_nt: TGTGCCAGCAGCTCAGACGGAAGCTATGGCTACACCTTC

clone_size: -
j_call: TRBJ1-1
cdr3_length: 14
v_call: TRBV11-2
d_call: -
cdr3_aa: CASRTFVGAIEAFF
cdr3_nt: TGTGCCAGCAGAACTTTTGTCGGGGCAATCGAAGCTTTCTTT

clone_size: -
j_call: TRBJ2-3
cdr3_length: 17
v_call: TRBV4-1
d_call: TRBD1
cdr3_aa: CASSQSRDRSLTDTQYF
cdr3_nt: TGCGCCAGCAGCCAGAGCAGGGACAGGTCCCTGACAGATACGCAGTATTTT

clone_size: -
j_call: TRBJ2-7
cdr3_length: 13
v_call: TRBV5-6
d_call: -
cdr3_aa: CASSLWLSYEQYF
cdr3_nt: TGTGCCAGCAGCTTGTGGCTTTCCTACGAGCAGTACTTC

clone_size: -
j_call: TRBJ1-6
cdr3_length: 15
v_call: TRBV5-4
d_call: TRBD1
cdr3_aa: CASSPTTGDNSPLHF
cdr3_nt: TGTGCCAGCAGCCCAACGACAGGGGATAATTCACCCCTCCACTTT

clone_size: -
j_call: TRBJ2-7
cdr3_length: 15
v_call: TRBV27
d_call: -
cdr3_aa: CASSSLGSTSYEQYF
cdr3_nt: TGTGCCAGCAGTTCCCTCGGGAGTACTTCCTACGAGCAGTACTTC

clone_size: -
j_call: TRBJ1-4
cdr3_length: 15
v_call: TRBV5-1
d_call: TRBD1
cdr3_aa: CASSLLQGAGEKLFF
cdr3_nt: TGCGCCAGCAGCTTATTACAGGGGGCGGGTGAAAAACTGTTTTTT

clone_size: -
j_call: TRBJ2-3
cdr3_length: 15
v_call: TRBV7-6
d_call: -
cdr3_aa: CASSLASRVGDTQYF
cdr3_nt: TGTGCCAGCAGCTTAGCGTCCCGGGTTGGGGATACGCAGTATTTT

clone_size: -
j_call: TRBJ1-1
cdr3_length: 15
v_call: TRBV6-5
d_call: -
cdr3_aa: CASSSKGGKGTEAFF
cdr3_nt: TGTGCCAGCAGCTCGAAGGGGGGCAAAGGGACTGAAGCTTTCTTT

clone_size: few
j_call: TRBJ2-2
cdr3_length: 15
v_call: TRBV6-2/TRBV6-3
d_call: -
cdr3_aa: CASSYGAQVAGELFF
cdr3_nt: TGTGCCAGCAGTTACGGCGCCCAGGTGGCCGGGGAGCTGTTTTTT